This TCR beta chain was retrieved from a study of T cell responses to AZD1222 COVID-19 vaccine. Study observations and caveats: The sample set comprised mostly white British donors with more females, and clonal diversity was possibly underestimated. Baseline seropositivity characterized only six AZD1222 recipients. Spike-specific TCR breadth rose after two AZD1222 doses, and depth rose as well. CD4 TCRs linked to vaccination spanned spike, dominating at 160-218 and 743-854.

This CDR3 spans 15 amino acids. Germline V gives CDR1 SEHNR, CDR2 FQNEAQ (reference sequence). Trimming pared 5 bases from V and 0 bases from J, leaving 11 bases between. Notes on this clone: What it binds is not known.

TCRdb's copy holds only in-frame clones and misses some; the assay was immunoSEQ multiplex PCR. The repertoire has some 120,000 clones, about nine tenths of them found once; the top ten carry approximately 18%. This sequence originates from an adult in good health. The material sequenced was peripheral blood, taken on day 0 of MenACWY control vaccination. The chain carries TRBV7-9 and TRBJ1-3; D gene unclear. CDR3: CASSRLPDSGNTIYF. As DNA, the CDR3 is TGTGCCAGCAGCCGACTGCCGGACTCTGGAAACACCATATATTTT.